The 22 T cell receptor beta chains below come from one sample, sequenced in a study of identical twins (dated by TCRdb to about 2016). Preparation of the library involved 5' RACE. TCRdb lists the instrument as Illumina HiSeq 2000. In TCRdb, the public reads were trimmed at Q25 with fastp and aligned with MiXCR, with productive beta chains retained. Rows matching on CDR3 protein sequence are summarized as one entry with the most common DNA and genes. The sample contains some 1,600,000 distinct CDR3 sequences, 25% to 35% of them found a single time. The ten largest clones take up about 0.3% of the sample. Sequencing was done on a sample of cord blood. These TCRs come from a newborn girl in good health.

Comments on this clonotype: It may be a read error: a sequence one base away is much more abundant. In this CDR3 the conserved last residue, phenylalanine or tryptophan, is missing, so a read error is likely. This chain connects TRBV12-3 or TRBV12-4 to TRBJ1-4; 9 nucleotides align to TRBD1. With 8 bases clipped from V and 8 bases from J, the junction kept 9 bases outside the gene matches. The CDR3 length is 14 residues. CDR3 in amino acids: CASGSWDRVEKLFV. In nucleotides, the CDR3 is TGTGCCAGCGGTTCTTGGGACAGGGTGGAAAAACTGTTTGTT.

The table lists this clonotype with many counts. The gene calls are TRBV7-2 and TRBJ1-6; D remains unclear. CDR1 SGHTA and CDR2 FQGNSA come from the germline V gene. Trimming stripped 4 bases from V and 7 bases from J, with 14 bases between. The CDR3 sequence is 15 residues long. The CDR3 region is CASSSRTGYNSPLHF. CDR3 DNA sequence: TGTGCCAGCAGCTCCCGTACGGGATACAATTCACCCCTCCACTTT.

This clonotype was observed a handful of times. The chain combines TRBV12-3 or TRBV12-4 with TRBJ2-1; the match to TRBD2 covers 9 bases. The CDR3 covers 19 residues. V gave up 2 bases and J gave up 4 bases; unmatched junction bases: 15. The CDR3 loop reads CASSLLVGAGGAPYNEQFF. The CDR3 DNA is TGTGCCAGCAGTTTACTAGTCGGGGCGGGGGGGGCCCCGTACAATGAGCAGTTCTTC.

This clonotype was seen only a few times. The CDR3 DNA sequence: TGCAGTGCTAGGCCGGGACTAGCGGGGGGAACAGATACGCAGTATTTT. This translates into CSARPGLAGGTDTQYF. This rearrangement joins TRBV20-1 to TRBJ2-3, with TRBD2 matching over 15 bases. The CDR3 sequence is 16 residues long. V lost 3 bases to trimming and J lost 3 bases; unmatched junction nucleotides: 4. The germline V gene encodes CDR1 DFQATT and CDR2 SNEGSKA (reference sequence).

This clonotype came up many times. This rearrangement joins TRBV6-1 to TRBJ2-3, with D uncertain. CDR3 length equals 13 residues. Germline CDR1 reads MNHNS; CDR2 reads SASEGT. Trimming left V 5 bases short and J 2 bases short, with 8 bases between. CDR3 residues: CASSRTYTDTQYF. The CDR3 DNA reads TGTGCCAGCAGTCGTACCTACACAGATACGCAGTATTTT.

The chain uses TRBV6-2 or TRBV6-3 and TRBJ2-4; D possibly corresponds to TRBD1 (6 bases). The J call may be mistaken, given a closer DNA end match to TRBJ2-7. The CDR3 loop spans 13 amino acids. Germline assignment: CDR1 MNHEY and CDR2 SVGEGT. The CDR3 protein is CASSYTHRDEQYF. DNA of the CDR3: TGTGCCAGCAGTTACACCCACAGGGACGAGCAGTACTTC.

The sample holds a few counts of this clonotype. The gene calls are TRBV20-1 and TRBJ2-1; 8 positions agree with TRBD2. The CDR3 consists of 13 residues. CDR1 and CDR2 from the germline V gene are DFQATT and SNEGSKA (reference sequence). V lost 3 bases, J lost 7 bases, and 5 bases stayed unmatched. CDR3 coding DNA: TGCAGTGCTAGCGGGGGGGCTTGGAATGAGCAGTTCTTC. Encoded protein: CSASGGAWNEQFF.

This rearrangement joins TRBV25-1 to TRBJ1-2, with 7 positions matching TRBD1. The ends lost 2 bases at V and 2 bases at J; junction bases unmatched: 5. The CDR3 covers 15 residues. CDR1 is MGHDK, CDR2 SYGVNS, per germline. CDR3 sequence: CASSEATGANYGYTF. In DNA, the CDR3 is TGTGCCAGCAGTGAAGCCACAGGGGCCAACTATGGCTACACCTTC.

Concerning this clonotype itself: A much larger clone is a single base away; this may be a read error. The V and J genes are TRBV6-2 or TRBV6-3 and TRBJ2-1; D may be TRBD2 (7 bases). The DNA end is more similar to TRBJ2-7, so the J call may be wrong. Germline CDR1 MNHEY, CDR2 SVGEGT. The CDR3 runs to 14 residues. The CDR3 DNA is TGTGCCAGTCGAAGGGGGGGTACCTACAATGAGCAGTACTTC. This encodes CASRRGGTYNEQYF.

This clonotype was seen a few times. The chain combines TRBV20-1 with TRBJ1-2; 7 bases map to TRBD1. With 5 bases clipped from V and 5 bases from J, the junction kept 2 bases outside the gene matches. CDR3 length equals 11 residues. Per the germline V gene, CDR1 is DFQATT and CDR2 is SNEGSKA (reference sequence). CDR3 loop: CSAVTGYGYTF. The CDR3 nucleotides read TGCAGTGCTGTGACAGGGTATGGCTACACCTTC.

This rearrangement joins TRBV7-9 to TRBJ1-1, with 8 bases identical to TRBD1. This CDR3 is built from 16 residues. The trim removed 2 bases at V and 1 base at J, leaving 6 bases unmatched. Germline V gene sequence: CDR1 SEHNR, CDR2 FQNEAQ (reference sequence). CDR3 sequence (DNA): TGTGCCAGCAGCTTACGACCAGGGGGCCCGAACACTGAAGCTTTCTTT. Its translation is CASSLRPGGPNTEAFF.

Only a few counts were recorded for this clonotype. The CDR3 DNA reads as TGCGCCAGCAGAAACCCGACAGGTCCTAAGACTGGCACAGATACGCAGTATTTT. This sequence encodes CASRNPTGPKTGTDTQYF. This sequence joins TRBV5-1 and TRBJ2-3, with D possibly being TRBD1 (6 bases). Germline V lookup: CDR1 SGHRS, CDR2 YFSETQ. The ends were cut back, 5 bases at V and 1 base at J, with 23 bases in the middle. This CDR3 contains 18 residues.

V gene TRBV7-2 combines with J gene TRBJ1-6; D might be TRBD1 (6 bases). The V gene lost 4 bases and the J gene lost 4 bases, with 14 bases spanning the gap. The CDR3 consists of 16 residues. Germline loops: CDR1 SGHTA, CDR2 FQGNSA. CDR3 sequence: CASSSLGGIYNSPLHF. DNA of the CDR3: TGTGCCAGCAGCTCCCTCGGGGGCATATATAATTCACCCCTCCACTTT. The complete variable domain, with remaining parts taken from reference TRBV7-2 and TRBJ1-6, reads GAGVSQSPSNKVTEKGKDVELRCDPISGHTALYWYRQSLGQGLEFLIYFQGNSAPDKSGLPSDRFSAERTGGSVSTLTIQRTQQEDSAVYLCASSSLGGIYNSPLHFGNGTRLTVT.

This chain links TRBV15 with TRBJ2-1, with D possibly being TRBD2 (5 bases). Germline-derived CDR1 and CDR2 are LNHNV and YYDKDF (reference sequence). The CDR3 runs 15 residues. V lost 0 bases and J 6 bases, leaving 12 bases between the germline ends. The CDR3 sequence: CATSRDWLSGNEQFF. Here the CDR3 DNA reads TGTGCCACCAGCAGAGATTGGCTGAGCGGCAATGAGCAGTTCTTC.

This chain joins TRBV18 and TRBJ1-1; D is uncertain. CDR3 length: 13 amino acids. Germline assignment: CDR1 KGHSH and CDR2 LQKENI. V dropped 3 bases and J dropped 8 bases, with 13 bases sitting between them. CDR3 in amino acids: CASSPGRVFEAFF. In DNA form, the CDR3 reads TGTGCCAGCTCACCTGGACGAGTCTTCGAAGCTTTCTTT.

The chain has TRBV10-1 and TRBJ1-2; 8 bases are shared with TRBD1. This CDR3 comprises 16 residues. Germline V gene sequence: CDR1 WNHNN, CDR2 SYGVQD (reference sequence). V dropped 6 bases and J dropped 0; count of bases not matched to a gene: 9. CDR3 sequence: CASRPGTGLANYGYTF. In DNA form, the CDR3 reads TGCGCCAGCAGACCCGGGACAGGATTAGCTAACTATGGCTACACCTTC.

The chain carries TRBV25-1 and TRBJ2-4; D tentatively reads TRBD1 or TRBD2 (5 bases each). The J call is in doubt because the DNA end fits TRBJ2-7 better. The CDR3 sequence is 13 residues long. Germline V gives CDR1 MGHDK, CDR2 SYGVNS. CDR3: CASSDHRGDEQYF. The CDR3, as DNA: TGTGCCAGCAGTGATCACCGAGGGGACGAGCAGTACTTC.

This clonotype came up a few times. The chain employs TRBV10-3 and TRBJ2-2, with D uncertain. The V gene's germline CDR1 is ENHRY and CDR2 SYGVKD. V gave up 6 bases and J gave up 4 bases, with 18 bases separating them. The CDR3 covers 16 residues. Here the CDR3 reads CAIRVPLPRSTGELFF. CDR3 sequence (DNA): TGTGCCATCAGGGTCCCTCTCCCCCGGAGCACCGGGGAGCTGTTTTTT.

The rearrangement links TRBV4-2 to TRBJ2-5; D is perhaps TRBD1 (6 bases). The CDR3 length is 16 residues. The germline CDR1 and CDR2 sequences are LGHNA and YNFKEQ. With 4 bases removed from V and 0 bases from J, the gap between germline ends came to 15 bases. The CDR3 sequence: CASSPPRGLDQETQYF. The CDR3 DNA reads TGTGCCAGCAGCCCCCCCAGGGGTCTAGACCAAGAGACCCAGTACTTC.

The CDR3 region is CSARDPTVNRKTNEQYF. The CDR3 DNA reads as TGCAGTGCTAGAGATCCAACTGTGAACCGGAAAACCAATGAGCAGTACTTC. This chain joins TRBV20-1 and TRBJ2-7, with D uncertain. The length of the CDR3 is 17 residues. The germline V gene encodes CDR1 DFQATT and CDR2 SNEGSKA (reference sequence). Trimming stripped 0 bases from V and 7 bases from J, with 25 bases between.

This sequence joins TRBV12-3 or TRBV12-4 and TRBJ2-5, with 7 bases aligning to TRBD2. The last part of the DNA fits TRBJ2-7 better; the J call may be wrong. This CDR3 has 16 amino acids. The CDR3 DNA sequence: TGTGCCAGCAGTTTACAGCCCGGGGGGTCACGCTACGAGCAGTACTTC. Its translation: CASSLQPGGSRYEQYF.

J is TRBJ1-3 and V is TRBV20-1, with D hard to call. V shed 3 bases and J shed 0 bases, with 9 bases lying between them. The CDR3 covers 14 residues. From germline, CDR1 is DFQATT and CDR2 SNEGSKA (reference sequence). The CDR3 DNA is TGCAGTGCTAGGGCGATGGCCTCTGGAAACACCATATATTTT. This gives the protein CSARAMASGNTIYF.